One sample yielded the 12 T cell receptor beta chains listed below, sequenced in a study of shared clonotypes between healthy human individuals. Assay used: immunoSEQ multiplex PCR; TCRdb lists only in-frame clones, some missing. The table has just over 2,000,000 clones, 95% seen once. The sample consisted of naive CD4+ T cells sorted from blood. Described subset: CD45RA+ positively selected. Receptors originate from a man aged 18 to 29 in good health.

V and J are TRBV18 and TRBJ1-2, with 8 bases identical to TRBD1. This CDR3 is built from 15 residues. The trim removed 2 bases at V and 5 bases at J, leaving 7 bases unmatched. CDR1 is KGHSH and CDR2 is LQKENI in the germline V gene. CDR3 nucleotide sequence: TGTGCCAGCTCACCAAGGGCGGACAGGGAGTATGGCTACACCTTC. Its protein is CASSPRADREYGYTF.

Remarks on this clone: A read error may explain this, as a much larger clone is one base away. This chain joins TRBV4-1 and TRBJ1-6, with no clear D. Germline V gene sequence: CDR1 MGHRA, CDR2 YSYEKL. The CDR3 has 14 residues. The CDR3 region is CASSQEQINSPLHF. Written as DNA, the CDR3 is TGCGCCAGCAGCCAAGAACAGATTAATTCACCCCTTCACTTT.

This rearrangement joins TRBV7-9 to TRBJ2-2, with D perhaps matching TRBD2 (6 bases). Germline V gene data show CDR1 as SEHNR and CDR2 as FQNEAQ (reference sequence). The V end lost 5 bases, the J end lost 2 bases, and 9 bases lay between the germline ends. This CDR3 has 14 amino acids. CDR3: CASSRGTNTGELFF. The CDR3 coding sequence is TGTGCCAGCAGCCGCGGGACTAACACCGGGGAGCTGTTTTTT.

This CDR3 is CATRLAGGETQYF. CDR3 in DNA: TGTGCCACCCGACTAGCGGGGGGTGAGACCCAGTACTTC. The genes are TRBV27 and TRBJ2-5, with 13 bases identical to TRBD2. This CDR3 has 13 amino acids. Trimming removed 10 bases from V and 5 bases from J; junction bases left unmatched: 4. Germline-derived CDR1 and CDR2 are MNHEY and SMNVEV (reference sequence).

The chain employs TRBV6-6 and TRBJ2-7; a weak D match, TRBD2 (6 bases). This CDR3 spans 14 amino acids. Germline V gene sequence: CDR1 MNHNY, CDR2 SVGAGI (reference sequence). The germline V and J ends were trimmed by 2 bases and 3 bases, with 11 bases remaining between them. The CDR3 spells CASSYGGTYYEQYF. In DNA form, the CDR3 reads TGTGCCAGCAGTTACGGCGGGACTTACTACGAGCAGTACTTC.

The chain has TRBV5-6 and TRBJ1-5; D perhaps matches TRBD1 (5 bases). Germline assignment: CDR1 SGHDT and CDR2 YYEEEE. Trimming left V 0 bases short and J 7 bases short, with 20 bases between. This CDR3 is built from 17 residues. CDR3 loop: CASSLGARGSLYQPQHF. The CDR3 DNA sequence: TGTGCCAGCAGCTTGGGGGCAAGGGGTTCTTTATACCAGCCCCAGCATTTT.

V gene TRBV27 combines with J gene TRBJ1-2; 10 bases line up with TRBD1. The CDR3 runs to 15 residues. The V and J ends lost 5 bases and 8 bases, in that order; junction bases with no gene match: 11. Per the germline V gene, CDR1 is MNHEY and CDR2 is SMNVEV (reference sequence). The CDR3 sequence: CASSPQGGTGVGYTF. CDR3 DNA: TGTGCCAGCAGTCCCCAAGGTGGGACAGGGGTAGGCTACACCTTC.

This rearrangement joins TRBV5-4 to TRBJ1-3, with D hard to call. Germline CDR1 reads SGHNT; CDR2 reads YYREEE (reference sequence). V lost 2 bases, J lost 0 bases, and 6 bases lay in between. The CDR3 contains 14 residues. CDR3 loop: CASSFGSSGNTIYF. CDR3 DNA sequence: TGTGCCAGCAGCTTTGGGAGCTCTGGAAACACCATATATTTT.

The chain recombines TRBV30 with TRBJ1-4; 9 bases align to TRBD1. Germline trimming cut 1 base from V and 1 base from J; bases unmatched to any gene: 4. The CDR3 consists of 16 residues. The V gene's germline CDR1 is GTSNPN and CDR2 SVGIG (reference sequence). CDR3 sequence: CAWSGGQGITNEKLFF. CDR3 in DNA: TGTGCCTGGAGTGGGGGACAGGGTATAACTAATGAAAAACTGTTTTTT. The full variable domain, completed using reference TRBV30 and TRBJ1-4, is SQTIHQWPATLVQPVGSPLSLECTVEGTSNPNLYWYRQAAGRGLQLLFYSVGIGQISSEVPQNLSASRPQDRQFILSSKKLLLSDSGFYLCAWSGGQGITNEKLFFGSGTQLSVL.

The chain combines TRBV6-5 with TRBJ2-1, with TRBD2 matching 14 bases. The CDR3 has 16 amino acids. The ends lost 4 bases at V and 10 bases at J; junction bases unmatched: 9. CDR1 and CDR2 (germline): MNHEY, SVGAGI. The CDR3 protein is CASSSAGGLAGAEQFF. In DNA, the CDR3 is TGTGCCAGCAGTTCCGCCGGGGGACTAGCGGGAGCCGAGCAGTTCTTC.

This chain uses TRBV28 with TRBJ2-7; possibly TRBD1 for D (5 bases). The CDR3 consists of 15 residues. Germline V gene data show CDR1 as MDHEN and CDR2 as SYDVKM. The V end was cut by 3 bases, the J end by 7 bases, with 19 bases between. CDR3 loop: CASSFTIVRVEEQYF. In nucleotides, the CDR3 is TGTGCCAGCAGTTTTACCATCGTCAGGGTGGAGGAGCAGTACTTC.

The V call is TRBV7-9, the J call TRBJ2-6; 7 bases match TRBD2. Germline trimming cut 5 bases from V and 0 bases from J; bases unmatched to any gene: 10. The length of the CDR3 is 18 residues. Looked up from germline, CDR1 is SEHNR and CDR2 is FQNEAQ (reference sequence). The CDR3 DNA reads TGTGCCAGCAGCAAAGGGGCTAGCGGAGACTCTGGGGCCAACGTCCTGACTTTC. Its protein is CASSKGASGDSGANVLTF. Full variable domain (outside the CDR3, taken from reference TRBV7-9 and TRBJ2-6): DTGVSQNPRHKITKRGQNVTFRCDPISEHNRLYWYRQTLGQGPEFLTYFQNEAQLEKSRLLSDRFSAERPKGSFSTLEIQRTEQGDSAMYLCASSKGASGDSGANVLTFGAGSRLTVL.